This entry is about one TCR beta chain. What it binds is unknown. The CDR3 is 15 residues long. CDR1 and CDR2 from the germline V gene are SGHRS and YFSETQ. The V end was cut by 4 bases, the J end by 4 bases, with 14 bases between. These data belong to a study of T cells in Graves' hyperthyroidism and ophthalmopathy. The investigators amplified TCR beta CDR3 regions from RNA transcripts. HTBI primers were the set used in a first-round RT-PCR of the TCR CDR3. MiXCR, applied by TCRdb to the multiplex PCR reads, yields one record per CDR3 protein. The sample lists a few hundred thousand distinct CDR3 sequences, around 18% occurring once. Study-wide results and caveats: Blood samples included most of the expanded thyroid clonotypes exceeding 0.001.

The clonotype was recovered from a man aged 35 to 55 with Graves' hyperthyroidism. V usage is TRBV5-1 and J usage is TRBJ2-2, with D tentatively TRBD1 (5 bases). The sequencing sample was made of blood. The CDR3 region has the DNA TGCGCCAGCAGCCTGCAGGGTCGAGGCACCGGGGAGCTGTTTTTT. Encoded protein: CASSLQGRGTGELFF.